This TCR beta chain emerged from a study of T cell responses to AZD1222 COVID-19 vaccine. General study findings and limits: The study found Spike-specific TCR breadth and depth rose after two AZD1222 doses.

Germline assignment: CDR1 SGHAT and CDR2 FQNNGV. The CDR3 contains 15 residues. The V gene end was trimmed by 0 bases and the J gene end by 4 bases; junction bases not matched to a gene: 4. TCRdb keeps only in-frame clones here, not all; method: immunoSEQ multiplex PCR. This sample has roughly 81,000 clones; around 90% occur once, and the top ten carry roughly 15%. This clone was counted between two and nine times. Its target is unknown. This receptor was taken from an adult in good health. The specimen was peripheral blood, collected on day 0 of AZD1222 vaccination. This chain connects TRBV11-2 to TRBJ2-5; 8 positions agree with TRBD1. The CDR3 loop is CASSLDRGRGETQYF. The CDR3 nucleotides are TGTGCCAGCAGCTTAGACAGGGGGCGCGGAGAGACCCAGTACTTC.